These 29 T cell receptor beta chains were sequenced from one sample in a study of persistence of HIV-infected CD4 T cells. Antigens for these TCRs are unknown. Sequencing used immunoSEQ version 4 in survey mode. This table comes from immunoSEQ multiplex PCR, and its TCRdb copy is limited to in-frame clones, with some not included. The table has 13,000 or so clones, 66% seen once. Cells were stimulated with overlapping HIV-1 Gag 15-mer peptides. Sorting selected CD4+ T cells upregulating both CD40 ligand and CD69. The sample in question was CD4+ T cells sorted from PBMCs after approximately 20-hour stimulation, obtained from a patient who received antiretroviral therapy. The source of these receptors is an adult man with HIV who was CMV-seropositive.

The CDR3: CASSSRDISYNEQFF. In nucleotides, the CDR3 is TGTGCCAGCAGCTCTCGGGACATATCCTACAATGAGCAGTTCTTC. The chain recombines TRBV6-5 with TRBJ2-1; TRBD1 might be the D (6 bases). In germline, CDR1 is MNHEY, CDR2 SVGAGI. V gave up 6 bases and J gave up 1 base, with 13 bases separating them. The CDR3 loop spans 15 amino acids.

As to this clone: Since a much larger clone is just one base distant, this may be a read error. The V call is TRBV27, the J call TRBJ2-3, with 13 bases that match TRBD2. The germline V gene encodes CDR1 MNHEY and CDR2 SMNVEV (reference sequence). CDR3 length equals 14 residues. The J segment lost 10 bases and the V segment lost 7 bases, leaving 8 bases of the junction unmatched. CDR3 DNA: TGTGCCAGCAATCCGAATGGACTAGCGGGAGCGCAGTATTTT. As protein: CASNPNGLAGAQYF.

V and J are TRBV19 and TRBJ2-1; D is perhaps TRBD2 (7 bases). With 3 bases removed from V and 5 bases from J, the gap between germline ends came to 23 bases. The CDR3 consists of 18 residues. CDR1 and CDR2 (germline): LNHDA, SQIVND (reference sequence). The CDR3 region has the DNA TGTGCCAGTAGTATCCGAAACGGGGGGCAACCCTCGCACAATGAGCAGTTCTTC. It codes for CASSIRNGGQPSHNEQFF.

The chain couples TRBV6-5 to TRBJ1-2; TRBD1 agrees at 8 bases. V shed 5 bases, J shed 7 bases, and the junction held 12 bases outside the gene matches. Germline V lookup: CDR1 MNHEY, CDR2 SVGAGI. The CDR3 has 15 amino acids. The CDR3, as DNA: TGTGCCAGCAGTCCAAGGACAGGGATTGCGGGTGGCTACACCTTC. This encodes CASSPRTGIAGGYTF.

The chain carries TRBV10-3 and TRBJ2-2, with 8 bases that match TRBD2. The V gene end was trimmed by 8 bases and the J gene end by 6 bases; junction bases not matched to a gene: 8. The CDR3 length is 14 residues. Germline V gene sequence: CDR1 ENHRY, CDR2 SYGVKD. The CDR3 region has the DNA TGTGCCATCGGGACTAGTTCGGTTTCCGGGGAGCTGTTTTTT. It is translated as CAIGTSSVSGELFF.

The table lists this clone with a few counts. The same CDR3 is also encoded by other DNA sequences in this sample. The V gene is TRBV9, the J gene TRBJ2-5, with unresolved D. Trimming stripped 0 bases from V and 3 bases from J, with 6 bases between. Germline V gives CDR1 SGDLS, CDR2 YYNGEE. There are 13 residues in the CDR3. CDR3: CASSVAREETQYF. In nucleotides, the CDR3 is TGTGCCAGCAGCGTAGCAAGGGAAGAGACCCAGTACTTC. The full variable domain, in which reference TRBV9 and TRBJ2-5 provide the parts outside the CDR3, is DSGVTQTPKHLITATGQRVTLRCSPRSGDLSVYWYQQSLDQGLQFLIQYYNGEERAKGNILERFSAQQFPDLHSELNLSSLELGDSALYFCASSVAREETQYFGPGTRLLVL.

The CDR3 DNA is TGTGCCAGCAGCTTAGAGGGGACAGGGTACACTGAAGCTTTCTTT. Translation gives CASSLEGTGYTEAFF. The V call is TRBV11-3, the J call TRBJ1-1; 9 nucleotides agree with TRBD1. Germline CDR1 is SGHNT and CDR2 is YENEEA. The CDR3 sequence is 15 residues long. The V gene end was trimmed by 0 bases and the J gene end by 3 bases; junction bases not matched to a gene: 2.

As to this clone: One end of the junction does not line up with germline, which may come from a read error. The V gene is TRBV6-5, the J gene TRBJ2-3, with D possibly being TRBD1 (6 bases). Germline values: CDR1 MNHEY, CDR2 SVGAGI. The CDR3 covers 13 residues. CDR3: CASSYEQGDTQYF. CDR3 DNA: TGTGCCAGTAGTTACGAGCAGGGGGATACGCAGTATTTT.

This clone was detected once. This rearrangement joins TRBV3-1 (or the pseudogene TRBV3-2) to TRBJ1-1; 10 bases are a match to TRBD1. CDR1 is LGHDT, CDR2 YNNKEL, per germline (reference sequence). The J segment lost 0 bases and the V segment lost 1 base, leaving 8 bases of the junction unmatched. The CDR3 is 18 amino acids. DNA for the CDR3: TGTGCCAGCAGCCAAGTCCGGGACAGGGGCCGAATGAACACTGAAGCTTTCTTT. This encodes CASSQVRDRGRMNTEAFF.

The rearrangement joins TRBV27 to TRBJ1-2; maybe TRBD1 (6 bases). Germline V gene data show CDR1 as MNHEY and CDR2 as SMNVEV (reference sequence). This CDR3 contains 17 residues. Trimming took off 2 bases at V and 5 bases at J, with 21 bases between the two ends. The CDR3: CASSLLSGDRRVYGYTF. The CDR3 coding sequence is TGTGCCAGCAGTTTACTTTCGGGAGACAGGAGAGTATATGGCTACACCTTC.

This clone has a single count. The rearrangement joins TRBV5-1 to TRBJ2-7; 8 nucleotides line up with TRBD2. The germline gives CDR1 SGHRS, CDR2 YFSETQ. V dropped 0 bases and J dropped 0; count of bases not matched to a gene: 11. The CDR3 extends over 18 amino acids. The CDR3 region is CASSLAPGGAWSSYEQYF. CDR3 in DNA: TGCGCCAGCAGCTTGGCCCCCGGGGGGGCGTGGAGCTCCTACGAGCAGTACTTC. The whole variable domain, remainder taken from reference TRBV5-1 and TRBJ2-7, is KAGVTQTPRYLIKTRGQQVTLSCSPISGHRSVSWYQQTPGQGLQFLFEYFSETQRNKGNFPGRFSGRQFSNSRSEMNVSTLELGDSALYLCASSLAPGGAWSSYEQYFGPGTRLTVT.

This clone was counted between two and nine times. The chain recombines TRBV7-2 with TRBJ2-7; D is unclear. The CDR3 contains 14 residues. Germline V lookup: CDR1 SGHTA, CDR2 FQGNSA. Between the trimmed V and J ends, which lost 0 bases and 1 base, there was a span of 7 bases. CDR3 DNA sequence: TGTGCCAGCAGCTTAGCAGTGAATTCCTACGAGCAGTACTTC. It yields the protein CASSLAVNSYEQYF. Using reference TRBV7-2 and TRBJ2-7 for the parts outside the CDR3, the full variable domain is GAGVSQSPSNKVTEKGKDVELRCDPISGHTALYWYRQSLGQGLEFLIYFQGNSAPDKSGLPSDRFSAERTGGSVSTLTIQRTQQEDSAVYLCASSLAVNSYEQYFGPGTRLTVT.

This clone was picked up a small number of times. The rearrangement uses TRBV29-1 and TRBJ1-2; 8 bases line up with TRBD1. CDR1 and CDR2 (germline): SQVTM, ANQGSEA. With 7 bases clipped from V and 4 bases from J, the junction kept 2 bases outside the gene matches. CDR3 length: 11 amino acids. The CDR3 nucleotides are TGCAGCGCTGGGACAGGCTATGGCTACACCTTC. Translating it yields CSAGTGYGYTF.

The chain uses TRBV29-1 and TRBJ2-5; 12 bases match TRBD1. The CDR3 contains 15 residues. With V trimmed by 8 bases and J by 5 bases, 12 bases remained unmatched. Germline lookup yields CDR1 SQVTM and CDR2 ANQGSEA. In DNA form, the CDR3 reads TGCAGCATTTCCGGGACAGGGGGCCGGTTTGAGACCCAGTACTTC. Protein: CSISGTGGRFETQYF.

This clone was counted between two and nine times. Here the CDR3 DNA reads TGTGCCAGCAGCCGCGGGACAGGGAGGGAGACCCAGTACTTC. It codes for CASSRGTGRETQYF. J is TRBJ2-5 and V is TRBV7-2; TRBD1 aligns across 9 bases. CDR3 size: 14 residues. V was pared by 5 bases and J by 5 bases, with 6 bases of the junction left unmatched. The germline gives CDR1 SGHTA, CDR2 FQGNSA.

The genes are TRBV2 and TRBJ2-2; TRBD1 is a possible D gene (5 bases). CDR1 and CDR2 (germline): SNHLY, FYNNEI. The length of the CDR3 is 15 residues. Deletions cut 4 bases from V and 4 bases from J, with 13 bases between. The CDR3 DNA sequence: TGTGCCAGCAGTGCCCGGACAAGGACCACCGGGGAGCTGTTTTTT. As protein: CASSARTRTTGELFF. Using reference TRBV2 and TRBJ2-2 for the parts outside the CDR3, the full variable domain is EPEVTQTPSHQVTQMGQEVILRCVPISNHLYFYWYRQILGQKVEFLVSFYNNEISEKSEIFDDQFSVERPDGSNFTLKIRSTKLEDSAMYFCASSARTRTTGELFFGEGSRLTVL.

This CDR3 is CASSVLGPTDTQYF. CDR3 nucleotides: TGCGCCAGCAGTGTACTTGGCCCCACAGATACGCAGTATTTT. The chain employs TRBV10-1 and TRBJ2-3; D gene uncertain. Deletions cut 4 bases from V and 2 bases from J, with 10 bases between. The CDR3 runs 14 residues. The germline V gene has CDR1 WNHNN and CDR2 SYGVQD (reference sequence).

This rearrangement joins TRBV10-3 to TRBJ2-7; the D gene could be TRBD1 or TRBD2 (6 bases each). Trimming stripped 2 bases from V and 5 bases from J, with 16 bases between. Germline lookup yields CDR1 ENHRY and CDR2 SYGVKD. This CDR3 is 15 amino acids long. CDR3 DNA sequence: TGTGCCATCAGTGAGACAGGGACTCACGGGAACGAGCAGTACTTC. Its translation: CAISETGTHGNEQYF.

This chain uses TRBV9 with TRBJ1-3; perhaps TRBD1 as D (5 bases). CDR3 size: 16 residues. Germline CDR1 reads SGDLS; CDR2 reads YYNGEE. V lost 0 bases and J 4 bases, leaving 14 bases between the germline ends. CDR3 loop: CASSVDLQGIGNTIYF. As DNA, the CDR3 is TGTGCCAGCAGCGTAGATTTGCAGGGAATCGGAAACACCATATATTTT.

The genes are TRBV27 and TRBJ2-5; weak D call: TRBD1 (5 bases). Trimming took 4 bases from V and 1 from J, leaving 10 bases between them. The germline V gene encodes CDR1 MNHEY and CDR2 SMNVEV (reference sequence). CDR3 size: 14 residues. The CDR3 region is CASSSTGLQETQYF. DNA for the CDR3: TGTGCCAGCAGTTCCACAGGTCTCCAAGAGACCCAGTACTTC.

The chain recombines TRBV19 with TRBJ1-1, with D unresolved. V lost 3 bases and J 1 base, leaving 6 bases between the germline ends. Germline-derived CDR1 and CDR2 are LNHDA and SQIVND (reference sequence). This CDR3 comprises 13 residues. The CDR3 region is CASSMRGNTEAFF. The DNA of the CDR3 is TGTGCCAGTAGTATGCGGGGGAACACTGAAGCTTTCTTT. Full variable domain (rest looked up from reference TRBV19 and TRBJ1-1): DGGITQSPKYLFRKEGQNVTLSCEQNLNHDAMYWYRQDPGQGLRLIYYSQIVNDFQKGDIAEGYSVSREKKESFPLTVTSAQKNPTAFYLCASSMRGNTEAFFGQGTRLTVV.

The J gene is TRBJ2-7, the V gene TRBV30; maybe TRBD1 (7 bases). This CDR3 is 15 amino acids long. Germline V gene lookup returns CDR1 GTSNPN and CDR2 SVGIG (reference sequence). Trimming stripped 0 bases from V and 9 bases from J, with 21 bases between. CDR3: CAWSVSGGGGRVQYF. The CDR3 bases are TGTGCCTGGAGTGTATCCGGCGGAGGGGGCAGGGTGCAGTACTTC.

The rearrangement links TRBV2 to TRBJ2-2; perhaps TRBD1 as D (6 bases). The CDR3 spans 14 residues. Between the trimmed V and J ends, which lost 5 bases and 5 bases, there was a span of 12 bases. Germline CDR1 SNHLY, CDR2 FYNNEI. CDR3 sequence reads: CASSTFRGTGELFF. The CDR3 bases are TGTGCCAGCAGTACCTTCAGGGGTACCGGGGAGCTGTTTTTT.

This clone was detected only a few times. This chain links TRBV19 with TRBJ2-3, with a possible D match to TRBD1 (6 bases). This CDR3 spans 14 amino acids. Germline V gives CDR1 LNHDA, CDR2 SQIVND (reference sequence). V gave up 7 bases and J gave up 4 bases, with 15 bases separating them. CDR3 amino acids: CASKRQAVADTQYF. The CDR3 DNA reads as TGTGCCAGTAAAAGACAGGCGGTAGCAGATACGCAGTATTTT.

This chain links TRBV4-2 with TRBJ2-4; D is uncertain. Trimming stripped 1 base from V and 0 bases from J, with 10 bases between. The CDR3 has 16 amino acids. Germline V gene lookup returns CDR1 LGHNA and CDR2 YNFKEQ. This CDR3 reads CASSQVGGIAKNIQYF. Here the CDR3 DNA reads TGTGCCAGCAGCCAAGTAGGCGGAATAGCCAAAAACATTCAGTACTTC.

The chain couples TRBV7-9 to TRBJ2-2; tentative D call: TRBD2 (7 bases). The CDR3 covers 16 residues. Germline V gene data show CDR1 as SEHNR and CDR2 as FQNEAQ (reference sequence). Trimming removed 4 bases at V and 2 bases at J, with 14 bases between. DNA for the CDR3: TGTGCCAGCAGCTCACCCGGGGGGCTAAACACCGGGGAGCTGTTTTTT. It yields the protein CASSSPGGLNTGELFF.

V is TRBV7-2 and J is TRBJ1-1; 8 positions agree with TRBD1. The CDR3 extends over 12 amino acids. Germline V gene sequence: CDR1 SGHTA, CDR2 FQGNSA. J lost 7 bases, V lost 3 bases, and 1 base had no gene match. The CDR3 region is CASSFTGGEAFF. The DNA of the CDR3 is TGTGCCAGCAGCTTTACAGGGGGTGAAGCTTTCTTT.

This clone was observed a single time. The CDR3 DNA reads TGTGCCAGCAGCCAAGGAAACCGTCCCAGAGAGACCCAGTACTTC. The encoded protein is CASSQGNRPRETQYF. This sequence joins TRBV3-1 (or the pseudogene TRBV3-2) and TRBJ2-5; D remains ambiguous. V gave up 1 base and J gave up 4 bases, with 13 bases separating them. The CDR3 has 15 amino acids. Germline CDR1 and CDR2: LGHDT and YNNKEL (reference sequence).

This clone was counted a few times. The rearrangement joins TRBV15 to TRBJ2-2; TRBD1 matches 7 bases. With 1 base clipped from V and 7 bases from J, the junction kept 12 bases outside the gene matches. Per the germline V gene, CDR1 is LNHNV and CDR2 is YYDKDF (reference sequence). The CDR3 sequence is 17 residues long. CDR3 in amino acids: CATSRAGQGVLGGELFF. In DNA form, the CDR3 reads TGTGCCACCAGCAGAGCCGGGCAGGGGGTATTGGGCGGGGAGCTGTTTTTT.